One sample yielded the 10 T cell receptor beta chains listed below, sequenced in a study of blood T cell repertoires in COVID-19. Repertoires were generated with immunoSEQ multiplex PCR, while TCRdb's copy carries only in-frame clones and drops some. Of under 300,000 clones listed, about 88% were seen once; the top ten hold 1.5% to 2%. The sample taken for sequencing was PBMCs or T cells enriched from blood (not recorded which). All receptors derive from a woman between 50 and 59 years old who had recovered from COVID-19.

The chain couples TRBV5-1 to TRBJ2-5; TRBD2 might be the D (5 bases). The CDR3 spans 14 residues. V lost 2 bases and J lost 2, with 10 bases in between. CDR1 SGHRS and CDR2 YFSETQ come from the germline V gene. CDR3 coding DNA: TGCGCCAGCAGCTTACTGGACTCACAAGAGACCCAGTACTTC. This encodes CASSLLDSQETQYF.

The chain is built from TRBV18 and TRBJ2-2, with D possibly matching TRBD2 (6 bases). Per the germline V gene, CDR1 is KGHSH and CDR2 is LQKENI. The CDR3 has 16 amino acids. Trimming took off 3 bases at V and 4 bases at J, with 15 bases between the two ends. This CDR3 reads CASSPGTSSVTGELFF. CDR3 DNA sequence: TGTGCCAGCTCACCCGGAACATCTAGCGTCACCGGGGAGCTGTTTTTT.

The V gene is TRBV5-6, the J gene TRBJ1-5; D is uncertain. Germline lookup yields CDR1 SGHDT and CDR2 YYEEEE. The V end was cut by 4 bases, the J end by 0 bases, with 8 bases between. The CDR3 extends over 14 amino acids. The CDR3 sequence: CASSQTYSNQPQHF. Here the CDR3 DNA reads TGTGCCAGCAGCCAGACTTATAGCAATCAGCCCCAGCATTTT.

The chain recombines TRBV12-5 with TRBJ2-6, with D uncertain. The CDR3 contains 20 residues. The V gene lost 0 bases and the J gene lost 0 bases, with 18 bases spanning the gap. CDR1 is LGHNT, CDR2 FRNRAP, per germline. The CDR3 sequence is CASGLVRPPGFLSGANVLTF. The CDR3 DNA is TGTGCTAGTGGTTTGGTACGGCCCCCAGGATTTCTCTCTGGGGCCAACGTCCTGACTTTC.

The chain has TRBV27 and TRBJ2-7, with D perhaps TRBD1 (6 bases). The CDR3 consists of 13 residues. The germline V and J ends were trimmed by 6 bases and 0 bases, with 9 bases remaining between them. The germline gives CDR1 MNHEY, CDR2 SMNVEV (reference sequence). This chain's CDR3 is CASSRQVSYEQYF. CDR3 sequence (DNA): TGTGCCAGCAGCAGACAGGTCTCCTACGAGCAGTACTTC.

V and J are TRBV6-5 and TRBJ2-3; 8 bases line up with TRBD2. The germline V gene encodes CDR1 MNHEY and CDR2 SVGAGI. The J segment lost 5 bases and the V segment lost 1 base, leaving 8 bases of the junction unmatched. The CDR3 is 16 residues long. CDR3 residues: CASSYFGGRRGDTQYF. The CDR3 bases are TGTGCCAGCAGTTACTTCGGCGGGAGGCGGGGAGATACGCAGTATTTT.

The sample holds a few counts of this clone. The V call is TRBV6-5, the J call TRBJ2-1, with 10 bases fitting TRBD2. This CDR3 has 16 amino acids. After removal of 0 bases from V and 9 bases from J, the junction contained 8 bases not matched to a gene. The V gene's germline CDR1 is MNHEY and CDR2 SVGAGI. The CDR3 DNA sequence: TGTGCCAGCAGTTACTCGAGGACTAGCGGCCTTGGTGAGCAGTTCTTC. It codes for CASSYSRTSGLGEQFF.

Here the CDR3 DNA reads TGTGCCAGCAGCCCTGGGAGTAGGAATGAGCAGTTCTTC. Translation: CASSPGSRNEQFF. The chain uses TRBV6-2 or TRBV6-3 and TRBJ2-1; possible D gene TRBD2, 5 bases. The CDR3 loop spans 13 amino acids. V was trimmed by 6 bases and J by 7 bases, leaving 13 bases between them. CDR1 and CDR2 from the germline V gene are MNHEY and SVGEGT.

The chain employs TRBV19 and TRBJ1-3; D gene unclear. Germline V gene data show CDR1 as LNHDA and CDR2 as SQIVND (reference sequence). V was shortened by 3 bases and J by 4 bases, with 7 bases between the two germline ends. The CDR3 contains 13 residues. DNA for the CDR3: TGTGCCAGTAGTATGTCTCGGGGAAACACCATATATTTT. Amino acid sequence: CASSMSRGNTIYF.

V usage is TRBV27 and J usage is TRBJ2-1, with 7 bases fitting TRBD2. Trimming took 0 bases from V and 6 from J; bases not matched to a gene: 5. Germline lookup yields CDR1 MNHEY and CDR2 SMNVEV (reference sequence). This CDR3 spans 15 amino acids. CDR3 amino acids: CASSLSGGSFNEQFF. CDR3 nucleotides: TGTGCCAGCAGTTTATCGGGCGGGAGCTTCAATGAGCAGTTCTTC.